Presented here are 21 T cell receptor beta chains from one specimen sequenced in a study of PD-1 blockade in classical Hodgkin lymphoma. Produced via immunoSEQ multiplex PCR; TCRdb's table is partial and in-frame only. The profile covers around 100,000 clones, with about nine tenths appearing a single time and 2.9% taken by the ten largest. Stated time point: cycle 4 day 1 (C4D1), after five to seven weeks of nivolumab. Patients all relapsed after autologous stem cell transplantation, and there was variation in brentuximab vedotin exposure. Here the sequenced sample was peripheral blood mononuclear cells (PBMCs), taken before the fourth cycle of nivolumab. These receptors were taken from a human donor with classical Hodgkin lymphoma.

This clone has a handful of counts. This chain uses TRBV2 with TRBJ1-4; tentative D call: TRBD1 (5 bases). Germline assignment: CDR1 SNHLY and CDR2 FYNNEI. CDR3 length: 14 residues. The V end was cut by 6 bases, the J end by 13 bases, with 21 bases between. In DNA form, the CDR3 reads TGTGCCAGCAGGGAGGGACCCGCTATTCAGGCACTGTTTTTT. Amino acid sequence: CASREGPAIQALFF.

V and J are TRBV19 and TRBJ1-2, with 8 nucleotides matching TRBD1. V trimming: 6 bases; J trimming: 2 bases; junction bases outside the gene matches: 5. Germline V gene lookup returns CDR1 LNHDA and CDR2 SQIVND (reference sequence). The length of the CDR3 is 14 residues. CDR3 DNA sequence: TGTGCCAGTAGAACTGGACAGGGCAACTATGGCTACACCTTC. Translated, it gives CASRTGQGNYGYTF.

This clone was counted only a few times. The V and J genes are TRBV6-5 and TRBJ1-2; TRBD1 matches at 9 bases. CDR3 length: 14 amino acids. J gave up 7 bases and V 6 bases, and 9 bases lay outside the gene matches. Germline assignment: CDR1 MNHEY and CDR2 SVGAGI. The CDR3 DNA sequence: TGTGCCAGCAGAGACCGGGACAGGGTTAGTGGCTACACCTTC. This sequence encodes CASRDRDRVSGYTF.

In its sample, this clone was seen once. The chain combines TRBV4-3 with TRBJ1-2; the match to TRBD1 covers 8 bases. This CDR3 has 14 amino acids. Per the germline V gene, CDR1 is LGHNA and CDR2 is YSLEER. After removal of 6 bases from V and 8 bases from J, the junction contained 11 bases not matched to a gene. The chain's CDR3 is CASSLDRGTLGYTF. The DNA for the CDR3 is TGCGCCAGCAGTCTCGACAGGGGTACTTTGGGCTACACCTTC.

CDR3 in DNA: TGTGCCAGCAGCTTCCAGGGAAATCAGCCCCAGCATTTT. The encoded protein is CASSFQGNQPQHF. The rearrangement uses TRBV7-2 and TRBJ1-5; possibly TRBD1 for D (5 bases). The V gene lost 3 bases and the J gene lost 4 bases, with 7 bases spanning the gap. The CDR3 contains 13 residues. From germline, CDR1 is SGHTA and CDR2 FQGNSA.

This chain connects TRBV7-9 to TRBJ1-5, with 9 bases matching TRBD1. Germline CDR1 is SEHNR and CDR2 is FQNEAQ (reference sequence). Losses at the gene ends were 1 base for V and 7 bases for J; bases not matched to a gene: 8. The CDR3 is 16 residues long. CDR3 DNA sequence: TGTGCCAGCAGCTTAGAGGGTGGGACAGGGATGCAGCCCCAGCATTTT. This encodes CASSLEGGTGMQPQHF.

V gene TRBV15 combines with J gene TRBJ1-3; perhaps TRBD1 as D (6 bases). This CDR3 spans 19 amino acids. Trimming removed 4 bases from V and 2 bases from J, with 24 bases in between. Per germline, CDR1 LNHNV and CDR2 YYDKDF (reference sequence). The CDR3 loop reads CATSTWRPGVPSPGNTIYF. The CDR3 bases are TGTGCCACCAGCACCTGGCGGCCAGGGGTCCCCTCGCCTGGAAACACCATATATTTT.

The CDR3 sequence is CAWTSGTPDQPQHF. Written as DNA, the CDR3 is TGTGCCTGGACCTCCGGGACCCCTGATCAGCCCCAGCATTTT. This rearrangement joins TRBV30 to TRBJ1-5; a weak D match, TRBD1 (5 bases). Germline V gene lookup returns CDR1 GTSNPN and CDR2 SVGIG (reference sequence). V lost 4 bases and J 5 bases, leaving 15 bases between the germline ends. This CDR3 has 14 amino acids.

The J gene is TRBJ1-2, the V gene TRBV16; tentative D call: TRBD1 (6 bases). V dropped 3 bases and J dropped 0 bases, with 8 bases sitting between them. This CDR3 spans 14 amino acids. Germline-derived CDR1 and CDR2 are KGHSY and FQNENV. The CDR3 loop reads CASSQGHSNYGYTF. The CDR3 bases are TGTGCCAGCAGCCAGGGACATTCTAACTATGGCTACACCTTC. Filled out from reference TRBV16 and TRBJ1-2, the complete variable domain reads GEEVAQTPKHLVRGEGQKAKLYCAPIKGHSYVFWYQQVLKNEFKFLISFQNENVFDETGMPKERFSAKCLPNSPCSLEIQATKLEDSAVYFCASSQGHSNYGYTFGSGTRLTVV.

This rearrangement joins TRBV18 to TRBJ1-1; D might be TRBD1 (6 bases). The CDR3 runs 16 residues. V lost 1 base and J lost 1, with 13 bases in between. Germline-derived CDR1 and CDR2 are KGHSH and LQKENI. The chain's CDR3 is CASSPLLQGRNTEAFF. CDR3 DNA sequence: TGTGCCAGCTCACCACTACTTCAGGGGAGGAACACTGAAGCTTTCTTT.

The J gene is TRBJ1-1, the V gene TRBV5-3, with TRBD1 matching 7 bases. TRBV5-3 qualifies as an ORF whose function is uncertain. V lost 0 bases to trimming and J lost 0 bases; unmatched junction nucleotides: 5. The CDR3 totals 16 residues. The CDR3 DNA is TGTGCCAGAAGCTTGGAGGGGGCCAGGTTGAACACTGAAGCTTTCTTT. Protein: CARSLEGARLNTEAFF.

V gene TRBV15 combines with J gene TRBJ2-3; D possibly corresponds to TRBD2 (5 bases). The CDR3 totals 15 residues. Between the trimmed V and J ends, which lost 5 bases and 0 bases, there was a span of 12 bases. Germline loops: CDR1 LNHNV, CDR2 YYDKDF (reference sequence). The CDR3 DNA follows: TGTGCCACCAGCTTAGCCCGAGGGAGCACAGATACGCAGTATTTT. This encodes CATSLARGSTDTQYF.

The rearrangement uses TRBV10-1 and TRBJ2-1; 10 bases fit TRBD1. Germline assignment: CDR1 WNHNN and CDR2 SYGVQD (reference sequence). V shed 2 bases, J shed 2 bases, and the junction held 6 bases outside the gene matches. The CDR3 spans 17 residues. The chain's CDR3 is CASSEGGGTGAYNEQFF. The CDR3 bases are TGCGCCAGCAGTGAGGGTGGGGGGACAGGGGCCTACAATGAGCAGTTCTTC.

The CDR3 loop reads CASSKVVGLGEAFF. CDR3 bases: TGTGCCAGCAGCAAAGTGGTCGGGCTCGGTGAAGCTTTCTTT. The V gene is TRBV21-1, the J gene TRBJ1-1. TRBV21-1 corresponds to a pseudogene. The CDR3 runs 14 residues.

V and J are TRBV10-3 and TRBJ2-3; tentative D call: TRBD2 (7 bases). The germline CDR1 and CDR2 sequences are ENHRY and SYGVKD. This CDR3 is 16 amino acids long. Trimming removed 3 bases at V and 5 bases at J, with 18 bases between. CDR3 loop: CAISEGGAIRGDTQYF. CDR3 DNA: TGTGCCATCAGTGAAGGGGGGGCCATCCGGGGAGATACGCAGTATTTT.

CDR3: CASSPGVYEQYF. CDR3 sequence (DNA): TGTGCCAGCAGCCCAGGGGTCTACGAGCAGTACTTC. V is TRBV11-2 and J is TRBJ2-7, with D maybe TRBD1 (6 bases). From germline, CDR1 is SGHAT and CDR2 FQNNGV. The CDR3 consists of 12 residues. The V end lost 5 bases, the J end lost 3 bases, and 8 bases lay between the germline ends.

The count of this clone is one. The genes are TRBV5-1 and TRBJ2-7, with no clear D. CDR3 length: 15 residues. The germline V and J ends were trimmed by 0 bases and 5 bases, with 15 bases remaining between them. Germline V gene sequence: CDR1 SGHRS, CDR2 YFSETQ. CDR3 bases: TGCGCCAGCAGCTTGGCCGATGGTGTCTGGGACGAGCAGTACTTC. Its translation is CASSLADGVWDEQYF.

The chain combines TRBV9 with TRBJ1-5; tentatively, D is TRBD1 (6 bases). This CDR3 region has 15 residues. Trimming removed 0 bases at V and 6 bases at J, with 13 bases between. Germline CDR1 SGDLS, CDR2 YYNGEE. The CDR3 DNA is TGTGCCAGCAGCGTAGATGGGGGGCAGAGTCAGCCCCAGCATTTT. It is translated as CASSVDGGQSQPQHF.

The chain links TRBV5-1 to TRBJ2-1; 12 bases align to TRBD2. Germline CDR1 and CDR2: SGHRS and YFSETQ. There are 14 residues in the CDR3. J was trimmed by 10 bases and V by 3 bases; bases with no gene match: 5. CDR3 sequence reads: CASSSGLAGGEQFF. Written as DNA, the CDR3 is TGCGCCAGCAGCTCGGGACTAGCGGGTGGAGAGCAGTTCTTC.

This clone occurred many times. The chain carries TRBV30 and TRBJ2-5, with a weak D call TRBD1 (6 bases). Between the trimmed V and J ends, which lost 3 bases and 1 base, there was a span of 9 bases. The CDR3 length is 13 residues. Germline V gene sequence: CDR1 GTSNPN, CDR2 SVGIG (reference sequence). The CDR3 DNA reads TGTGCCTGGAGCCGGGACACCCAAGAGACCCAGTACTTC. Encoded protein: CAWSRDTQETQYF.

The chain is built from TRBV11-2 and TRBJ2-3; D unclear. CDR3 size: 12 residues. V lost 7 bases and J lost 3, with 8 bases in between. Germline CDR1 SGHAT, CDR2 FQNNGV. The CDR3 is CASTILTDTQYF. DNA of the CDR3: TGTGCCAGCACCATCTTAACAGATACGCAGTATTTT.